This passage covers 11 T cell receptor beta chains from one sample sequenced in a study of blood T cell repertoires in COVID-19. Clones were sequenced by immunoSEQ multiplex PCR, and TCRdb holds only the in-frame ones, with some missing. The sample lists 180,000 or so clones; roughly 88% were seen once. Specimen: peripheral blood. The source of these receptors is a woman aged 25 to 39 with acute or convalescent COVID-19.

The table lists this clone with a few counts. This CDR3 reads CASSGDRIYGYTF. The CDR3 DNA is TGTGCCAGCAGTGGGGACAGGATATATGGCTACACCTTC. The rearrangement links TRBV2 to TRBJ1-2; 8 nucleotides match TRBD1. J lost 5 bases, V lost 4 bases, and 3 bases had no gene match. The CDR3 runs to 13 residues. Germline lookup yields CDR1 SNHLY and CDR2 FYNNEI.

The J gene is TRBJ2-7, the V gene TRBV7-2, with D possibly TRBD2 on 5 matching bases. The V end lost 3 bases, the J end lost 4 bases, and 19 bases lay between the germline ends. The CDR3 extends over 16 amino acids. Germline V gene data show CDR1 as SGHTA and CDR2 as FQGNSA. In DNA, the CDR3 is TGTGCCAGCAGCTTGGGTTCCCCGGACTGGTCGTACGAGCAGTACTTC. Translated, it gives CASSLGSPDWSYEQYF. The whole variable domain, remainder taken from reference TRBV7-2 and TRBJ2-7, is GAGVSQSPSNKVTEKGKDVELRCDPISGHTALYWYRQSLGQGLEFLIYFQGNSAPDKSGLPSDRFSAERTGGSVSTLTIQRTQQEDSAVYLCASSLGSPDWSYEQYFGPGTRLTVT.

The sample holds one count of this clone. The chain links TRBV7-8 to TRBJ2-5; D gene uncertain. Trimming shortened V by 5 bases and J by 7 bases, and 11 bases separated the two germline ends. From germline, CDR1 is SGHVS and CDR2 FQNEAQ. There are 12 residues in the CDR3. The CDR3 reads CASSPRVGTQYF. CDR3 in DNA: TGTGCCAGCAGCCCTCGGGTCGGGACCCAGTACTTC.

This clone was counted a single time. Here the CDR3 DNA reads TGTGCCAGCAGCCGACGACTAGCGGGAGCGGCCACAGATACGCAGTATTTT. Protein: CASSRRLAGAATDTQYF. This chain connects TRBV7-8 to TRBJ2-3; 12 nucleotides align to TRBD2. V was pared by 5 bases and J by 2 bases, with 8 bases of the junction left unmatched. The CDR3 contains 17 residues. From germline, CDR1 is SGHVS and CDR2 FQNEAQ.

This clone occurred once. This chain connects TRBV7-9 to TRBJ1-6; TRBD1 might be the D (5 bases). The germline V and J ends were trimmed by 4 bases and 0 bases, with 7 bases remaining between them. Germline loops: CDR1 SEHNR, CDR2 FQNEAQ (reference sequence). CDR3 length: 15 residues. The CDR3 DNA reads TGTGCCAGCAGCTCACAGGTCTCCTATAATTCACCCCTCCACTTT. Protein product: CASSSQVSYNSPLHF.

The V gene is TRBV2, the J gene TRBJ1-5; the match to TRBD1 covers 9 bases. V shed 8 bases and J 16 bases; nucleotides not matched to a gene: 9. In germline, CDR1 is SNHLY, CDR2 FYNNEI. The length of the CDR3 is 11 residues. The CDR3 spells CASSTGQGPHF. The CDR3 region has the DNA TGTGCCAGCTCGACCGGACAGGGGCCCCATTTT.

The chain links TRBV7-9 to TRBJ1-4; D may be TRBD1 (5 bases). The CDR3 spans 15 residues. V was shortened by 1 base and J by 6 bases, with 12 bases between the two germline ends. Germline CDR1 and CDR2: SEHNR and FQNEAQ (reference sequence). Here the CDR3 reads CASSLVVGRDEKLFF. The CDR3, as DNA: TGTGCCAGCAGCTTAGTGGTGGGCAGGGATGAAAAACTGTTTTTT.

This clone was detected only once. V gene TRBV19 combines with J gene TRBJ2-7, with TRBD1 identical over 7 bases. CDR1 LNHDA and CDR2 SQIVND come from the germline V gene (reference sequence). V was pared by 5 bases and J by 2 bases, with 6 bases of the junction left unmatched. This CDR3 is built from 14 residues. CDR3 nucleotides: TGTGCCAGTAGTGCCACCGGGACAGCCTACGAGCAGTACTTC. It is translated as CASSATGTAYEQYF.

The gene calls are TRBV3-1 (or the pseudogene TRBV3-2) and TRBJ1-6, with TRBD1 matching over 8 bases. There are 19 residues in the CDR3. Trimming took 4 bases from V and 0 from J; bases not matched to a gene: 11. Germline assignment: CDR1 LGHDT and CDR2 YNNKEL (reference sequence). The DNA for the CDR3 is TGTGCCAGCAGCCGTACAGGGGGGAGGTTAAGCTCCTATAATTCACCCCTCCACTTT. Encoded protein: CASSRTGGRLSSYNSPLHF.

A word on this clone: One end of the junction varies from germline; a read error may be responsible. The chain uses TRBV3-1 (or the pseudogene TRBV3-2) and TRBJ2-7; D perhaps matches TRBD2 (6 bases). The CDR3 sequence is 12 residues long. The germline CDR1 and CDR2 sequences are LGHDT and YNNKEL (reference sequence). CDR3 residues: CASSQDGLGLSF. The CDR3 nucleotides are TGTGCCAGCAGCCAAGACGGTCTAGGACTATCCTTC.

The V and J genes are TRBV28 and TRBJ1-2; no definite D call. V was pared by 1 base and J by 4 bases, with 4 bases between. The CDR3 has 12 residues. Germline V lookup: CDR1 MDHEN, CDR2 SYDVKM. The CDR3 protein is CASSLSGYGYTF. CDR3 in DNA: TGTGCCAGCAGTTTATCCGGCTATGGCTACACCTTC.